This TCR beta chain comes out of a study of CD8 T cells in ankylosing spondylitis. From germline, CDR1 is SGHKS and CDR2 YYEKEE (reference sequence). The J segment lost 1 base and the V segment lost 4 bases, leaving 2 bases of the junction unmatched. The CDR3 consists of 14 residues. Ten or more counts support this clonotype. The antigen is unknown. Overall study results and limits: For ankylosing spondylitis blood, a TCR beta motif of several highly homologous variants appeared characteristic. Significant enrichment of disease-linked clones was reported in matched ankylosing spondylitis synovial fluid.

MiXCR, applied by TCRdb to the 5' RACE reads, yields one record per CDR3 protein. This table has around 230,000 distinct CDR3 sequences, approximately 9% appearing once. V gene TRBV5-5 combines with J gene TRBJ2-3, with TRBD2 identical over 8 bases. The sequence was collected from a male donor with ankylosing spondylitis or in good health (not recorded which). The material sequenced was blood, either unsorted or a sorted T cell fraction (not recorded which). The CDR3 DNA reads as TGTGCCAGCAGCCGGGAGGGCCGCACAGATACGCAGTATTTT. It yields the protein CASSREGRTDTQYF.